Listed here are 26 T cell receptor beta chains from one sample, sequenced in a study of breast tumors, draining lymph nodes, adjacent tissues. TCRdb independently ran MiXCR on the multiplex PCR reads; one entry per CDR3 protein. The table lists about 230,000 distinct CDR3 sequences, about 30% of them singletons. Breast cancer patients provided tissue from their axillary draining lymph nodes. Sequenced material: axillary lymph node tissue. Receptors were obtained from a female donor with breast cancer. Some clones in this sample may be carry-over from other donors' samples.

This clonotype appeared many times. The CDR3 spells CAWSPGQANQPQHF. DNA of the CDR3: TGTGCCTGGAGTCCCGGACAGGCGAATCAGCCCCAGCATTTT. This chain links TRBV30 with TRBJ1-5, with 7 bases lining up with TRBD1. J gave up 4 bases and V 2 bases, and 5 bases lay outside the gene matches. Germline V gene lookup returns CDR1 GTSNPN and CDR2 SVGIG (reference sequence). This CDR3 region has 14 residues.

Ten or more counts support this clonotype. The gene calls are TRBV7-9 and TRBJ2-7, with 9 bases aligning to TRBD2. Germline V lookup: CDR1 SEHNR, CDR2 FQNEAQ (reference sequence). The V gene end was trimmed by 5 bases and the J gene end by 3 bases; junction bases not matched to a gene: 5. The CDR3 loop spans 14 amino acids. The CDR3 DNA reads TGTGCCAGCAGCCCCCTAGCGGGAAGCTACGAGCAGTACTTC. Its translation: CASSPLAGSYEQYF.

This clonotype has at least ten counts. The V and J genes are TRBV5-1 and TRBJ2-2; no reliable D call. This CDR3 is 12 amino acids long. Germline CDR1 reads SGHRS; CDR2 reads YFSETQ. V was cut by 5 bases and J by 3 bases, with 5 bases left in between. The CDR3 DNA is TGCGCCAGCAGGCGTGACACCGGGGAGCTGTTTTTT. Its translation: CASRRDTGELFF.

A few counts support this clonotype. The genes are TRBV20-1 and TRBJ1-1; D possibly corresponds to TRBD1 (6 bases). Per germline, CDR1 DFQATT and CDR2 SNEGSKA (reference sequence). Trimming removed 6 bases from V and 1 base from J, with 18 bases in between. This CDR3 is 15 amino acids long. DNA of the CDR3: TGCAGTGCGCAGCCCTCTGACAGGAGGAACACTGAAGCTTTCTTT. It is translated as CSAQPSDRRNTEAFF.

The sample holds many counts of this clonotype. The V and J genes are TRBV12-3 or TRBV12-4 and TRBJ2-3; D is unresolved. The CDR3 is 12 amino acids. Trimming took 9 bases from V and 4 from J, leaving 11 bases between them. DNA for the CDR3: TGTGCCAGTTTAAATGTTGCAGATACGCAGTATTTT. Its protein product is CASLNVADTQYF.

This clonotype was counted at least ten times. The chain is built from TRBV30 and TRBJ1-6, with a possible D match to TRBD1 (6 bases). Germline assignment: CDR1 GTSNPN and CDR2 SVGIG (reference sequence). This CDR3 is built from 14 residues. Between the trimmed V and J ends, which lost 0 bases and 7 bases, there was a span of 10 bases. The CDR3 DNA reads TGTGCCTGGAGTGTACGGGGGGCGAATTCACCCCTCCACTTT. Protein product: CAWSVRGANSPLHF.

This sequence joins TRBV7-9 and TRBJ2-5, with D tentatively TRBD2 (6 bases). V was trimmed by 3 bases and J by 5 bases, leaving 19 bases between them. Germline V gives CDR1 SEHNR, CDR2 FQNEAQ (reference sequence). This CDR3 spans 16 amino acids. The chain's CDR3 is CASSFRRVSTGETQYF. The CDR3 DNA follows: TGTGCCAGCAGCTTTAGGAGGGTCAGCACCGGGGAGACCCAGTACTTC. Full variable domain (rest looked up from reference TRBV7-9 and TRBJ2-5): DTGVSQNPRHKITKRGQNVTFRCDPISEHNRLYWYRQTLGQGPEFLTYFQNEAQLEKSRLLSDRFSAERPKGSFSTLEIQRTEQGDSAMYLCASSFRRVSTGETQYFGPGTRLLVL.

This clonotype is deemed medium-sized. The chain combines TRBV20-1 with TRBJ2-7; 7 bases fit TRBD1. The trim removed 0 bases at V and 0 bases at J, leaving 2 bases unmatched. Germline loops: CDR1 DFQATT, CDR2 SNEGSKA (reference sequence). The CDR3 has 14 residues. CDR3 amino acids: CSARDRGFSYEQYF. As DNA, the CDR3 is TGCAGTGCTAGAGACAGGGGGTTCTCCTACGAGCAGTACTTC.

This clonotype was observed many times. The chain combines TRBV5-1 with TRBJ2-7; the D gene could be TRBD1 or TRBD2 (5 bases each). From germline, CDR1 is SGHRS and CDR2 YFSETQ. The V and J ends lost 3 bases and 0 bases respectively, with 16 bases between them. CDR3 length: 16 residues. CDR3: CASSWGRRTNSYEQYF. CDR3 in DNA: TGCGCCAGCAGCTGGGGACGGCGGACGAACTCCTACGAGCAGTACTTC.

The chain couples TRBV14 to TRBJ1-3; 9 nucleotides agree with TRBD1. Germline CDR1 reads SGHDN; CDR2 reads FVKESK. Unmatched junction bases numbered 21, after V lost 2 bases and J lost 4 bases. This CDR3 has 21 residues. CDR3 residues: CASSQRQGTGTGSFAGNTIYF. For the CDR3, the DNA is TGTGCCAGCAGCCAAAGGCAGGGGACCGGGACAGGGAGTTTCGCCGGAAACACCATATATTTT.

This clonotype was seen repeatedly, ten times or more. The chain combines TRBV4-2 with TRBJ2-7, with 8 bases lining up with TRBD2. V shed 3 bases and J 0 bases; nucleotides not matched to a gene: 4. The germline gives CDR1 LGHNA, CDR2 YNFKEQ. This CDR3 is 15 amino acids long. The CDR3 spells CASSQAAGASYEQYF. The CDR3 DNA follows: TGTGCCAGCAGCCAGGCAGCGGGAGCCTCCTACGAGCAGTACTTC.

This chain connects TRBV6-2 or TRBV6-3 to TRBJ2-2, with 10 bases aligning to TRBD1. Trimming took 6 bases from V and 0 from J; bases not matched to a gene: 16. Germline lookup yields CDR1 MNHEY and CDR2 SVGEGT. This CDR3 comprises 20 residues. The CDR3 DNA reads TGTGCCAGCAGAAACCGGACAGGGGGAACTTCTCCCGCGAACACCGGGGAGCTGTTTTTT. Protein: CASRNRTGGTSPANTGELFF.

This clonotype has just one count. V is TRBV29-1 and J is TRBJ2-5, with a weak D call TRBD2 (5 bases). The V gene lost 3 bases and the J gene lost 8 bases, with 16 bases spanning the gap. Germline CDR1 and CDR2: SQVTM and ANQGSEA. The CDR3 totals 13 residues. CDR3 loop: CSVDLVGGYTQYF. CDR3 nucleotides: TGCAGCGTTGATTTGGTGGGCGGGTATACCCAGTACTTC.

The CDR3 protein is CSGVGGTPYEQYF. The CDR3 nucleotides read TGCAGCGGGGTGGGGGGCACCCCTTACGAGCAGTACTTC. The V gene is TRBV29-1, the J gene TRBJ2-7; tentatively, D is TRBD1 or TRBD2 (6 bases each). The CDR3 contains 13 residues. V shed 7 bases and J shed 4 bases, with 17 bases lying between them. In germline, CDR1 is SQVTM, CDR2 ANQGSEA.

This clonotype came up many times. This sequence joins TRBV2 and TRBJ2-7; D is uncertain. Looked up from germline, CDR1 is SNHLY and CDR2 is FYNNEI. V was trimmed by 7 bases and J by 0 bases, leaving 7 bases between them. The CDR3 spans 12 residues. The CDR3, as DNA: TGTGCCAGCAAACGATCCTCCTACGAGCAGTACTTC. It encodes CASKRSSYEQYF.

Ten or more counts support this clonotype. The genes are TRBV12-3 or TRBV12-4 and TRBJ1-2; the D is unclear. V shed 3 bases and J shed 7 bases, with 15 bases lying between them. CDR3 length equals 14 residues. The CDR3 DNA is TGTGCCAGCAGTTTCTCCCCGGCCCAAGGTGGCTACACCTTC. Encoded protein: CASSFSPAQGGYTF.

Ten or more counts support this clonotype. CDR3 DNA sequence: TGCAGCGTTGAAGAAACTCTAGCCGGATTTGAGCAGTTCTTC. Its translation: CSVEETLAGFEQFF. The chain is built from TRBV29-1 and TRBJ2-1; a weak D match, TRBD2 (5 bases). V dropped 0 bases and J dropped 9 bases, with 15 bases sitting between them. CDR1 is SQVTM and CDR2 is ANQGSEA in the germline V gene. This CDR3 region has 14 residues.

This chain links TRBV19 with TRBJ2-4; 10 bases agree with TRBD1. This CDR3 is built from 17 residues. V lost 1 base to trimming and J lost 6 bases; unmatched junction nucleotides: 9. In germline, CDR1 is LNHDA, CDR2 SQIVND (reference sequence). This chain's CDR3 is CASSIAGADRGVNIQYF. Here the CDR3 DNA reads TGTGCCAGTAGTATAGCCGGGGCGGACAGGGGGGTAAACATTCAGTACTTC.

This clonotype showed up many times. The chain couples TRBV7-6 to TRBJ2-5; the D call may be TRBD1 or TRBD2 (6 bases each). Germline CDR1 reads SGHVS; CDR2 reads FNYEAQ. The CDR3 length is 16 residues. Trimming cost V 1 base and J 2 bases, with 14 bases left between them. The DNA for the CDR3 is TGTGCCAGCAGCTTAGGAGGGGGACTGGCACAAGAGACCCAGTACTTC. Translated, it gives CASSLGGGLAQETQYF.

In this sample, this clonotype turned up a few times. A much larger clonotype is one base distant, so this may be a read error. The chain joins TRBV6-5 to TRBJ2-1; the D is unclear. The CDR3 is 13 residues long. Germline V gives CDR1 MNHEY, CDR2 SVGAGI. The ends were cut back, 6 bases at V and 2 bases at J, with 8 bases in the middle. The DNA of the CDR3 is TGTGCCAGCAGCTCCCCTCCCTACAATGAGCAGTTCTTC. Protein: CASSSPPYNEQFF.

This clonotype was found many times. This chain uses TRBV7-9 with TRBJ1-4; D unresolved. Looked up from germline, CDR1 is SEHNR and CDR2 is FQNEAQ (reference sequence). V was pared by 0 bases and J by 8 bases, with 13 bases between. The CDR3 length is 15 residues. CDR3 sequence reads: CASSLAVGPTEKLFF. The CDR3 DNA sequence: TGTGCCAGCAGCTTAGCGGTCGGCCCCACGGAAAAACTGTTTTTT.

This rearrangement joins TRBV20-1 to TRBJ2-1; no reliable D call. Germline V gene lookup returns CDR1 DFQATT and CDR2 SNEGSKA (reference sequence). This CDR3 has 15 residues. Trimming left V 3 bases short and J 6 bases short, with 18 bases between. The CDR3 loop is CSARDPGYSSNEQFF. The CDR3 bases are TGCAGTGCTAGGGATCCTGGCTATAGCTCCAATGAGCAGTTCTTC.

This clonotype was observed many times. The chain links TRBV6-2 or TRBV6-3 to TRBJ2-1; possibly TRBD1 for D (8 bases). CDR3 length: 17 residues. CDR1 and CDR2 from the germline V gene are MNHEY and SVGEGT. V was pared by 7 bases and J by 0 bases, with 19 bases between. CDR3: CASKAQGGLSSYNEQFF. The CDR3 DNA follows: TGTGCCAGCAAGGCACAGGGGGGACTAAGCTCCTACAATGAGCAGTTCTTC.

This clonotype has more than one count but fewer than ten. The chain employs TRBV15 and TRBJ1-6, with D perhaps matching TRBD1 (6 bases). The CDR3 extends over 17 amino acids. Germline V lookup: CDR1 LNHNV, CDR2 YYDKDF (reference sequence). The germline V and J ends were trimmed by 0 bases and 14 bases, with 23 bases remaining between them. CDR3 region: CATSRDSQGTFGRTLHF. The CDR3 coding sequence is TGTGCCACCAGCAGAGATAGCCAGGGGACCTTTGGGAGGACCCTCCACTTT.

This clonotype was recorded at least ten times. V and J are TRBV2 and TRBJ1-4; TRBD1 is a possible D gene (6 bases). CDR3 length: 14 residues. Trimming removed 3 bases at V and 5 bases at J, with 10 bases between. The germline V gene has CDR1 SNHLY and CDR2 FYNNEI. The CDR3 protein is CASSDRGRNEKLFF. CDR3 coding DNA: TGTGCCAGCAGTGACAGGGGAAGGAATGAAAAACTGTTTTTT.

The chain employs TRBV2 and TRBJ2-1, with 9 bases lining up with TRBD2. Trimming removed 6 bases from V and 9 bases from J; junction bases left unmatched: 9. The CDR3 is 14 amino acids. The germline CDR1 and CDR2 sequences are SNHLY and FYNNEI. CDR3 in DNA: TGTGCCAGCAGCCCCGGGACTAGCCGGGGTGAGCAGTTCTTC. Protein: CASSPGTSRGEQFF.